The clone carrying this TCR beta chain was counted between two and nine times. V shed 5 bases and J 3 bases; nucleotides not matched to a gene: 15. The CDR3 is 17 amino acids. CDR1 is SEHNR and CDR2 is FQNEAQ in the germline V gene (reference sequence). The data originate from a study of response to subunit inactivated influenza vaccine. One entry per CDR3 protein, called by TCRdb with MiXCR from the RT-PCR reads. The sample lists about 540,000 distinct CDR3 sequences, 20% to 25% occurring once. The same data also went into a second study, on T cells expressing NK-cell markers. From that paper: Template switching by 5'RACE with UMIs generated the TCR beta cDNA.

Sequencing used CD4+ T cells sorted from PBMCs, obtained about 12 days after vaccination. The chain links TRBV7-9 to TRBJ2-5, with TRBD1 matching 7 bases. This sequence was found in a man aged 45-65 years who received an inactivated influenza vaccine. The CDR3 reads CASSLPRQGRQEETQYF. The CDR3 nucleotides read TGTGCCAGCAGCCTCCCTCGACAGGGTCGGCAGGAAGAGACCCAGTACTTC.